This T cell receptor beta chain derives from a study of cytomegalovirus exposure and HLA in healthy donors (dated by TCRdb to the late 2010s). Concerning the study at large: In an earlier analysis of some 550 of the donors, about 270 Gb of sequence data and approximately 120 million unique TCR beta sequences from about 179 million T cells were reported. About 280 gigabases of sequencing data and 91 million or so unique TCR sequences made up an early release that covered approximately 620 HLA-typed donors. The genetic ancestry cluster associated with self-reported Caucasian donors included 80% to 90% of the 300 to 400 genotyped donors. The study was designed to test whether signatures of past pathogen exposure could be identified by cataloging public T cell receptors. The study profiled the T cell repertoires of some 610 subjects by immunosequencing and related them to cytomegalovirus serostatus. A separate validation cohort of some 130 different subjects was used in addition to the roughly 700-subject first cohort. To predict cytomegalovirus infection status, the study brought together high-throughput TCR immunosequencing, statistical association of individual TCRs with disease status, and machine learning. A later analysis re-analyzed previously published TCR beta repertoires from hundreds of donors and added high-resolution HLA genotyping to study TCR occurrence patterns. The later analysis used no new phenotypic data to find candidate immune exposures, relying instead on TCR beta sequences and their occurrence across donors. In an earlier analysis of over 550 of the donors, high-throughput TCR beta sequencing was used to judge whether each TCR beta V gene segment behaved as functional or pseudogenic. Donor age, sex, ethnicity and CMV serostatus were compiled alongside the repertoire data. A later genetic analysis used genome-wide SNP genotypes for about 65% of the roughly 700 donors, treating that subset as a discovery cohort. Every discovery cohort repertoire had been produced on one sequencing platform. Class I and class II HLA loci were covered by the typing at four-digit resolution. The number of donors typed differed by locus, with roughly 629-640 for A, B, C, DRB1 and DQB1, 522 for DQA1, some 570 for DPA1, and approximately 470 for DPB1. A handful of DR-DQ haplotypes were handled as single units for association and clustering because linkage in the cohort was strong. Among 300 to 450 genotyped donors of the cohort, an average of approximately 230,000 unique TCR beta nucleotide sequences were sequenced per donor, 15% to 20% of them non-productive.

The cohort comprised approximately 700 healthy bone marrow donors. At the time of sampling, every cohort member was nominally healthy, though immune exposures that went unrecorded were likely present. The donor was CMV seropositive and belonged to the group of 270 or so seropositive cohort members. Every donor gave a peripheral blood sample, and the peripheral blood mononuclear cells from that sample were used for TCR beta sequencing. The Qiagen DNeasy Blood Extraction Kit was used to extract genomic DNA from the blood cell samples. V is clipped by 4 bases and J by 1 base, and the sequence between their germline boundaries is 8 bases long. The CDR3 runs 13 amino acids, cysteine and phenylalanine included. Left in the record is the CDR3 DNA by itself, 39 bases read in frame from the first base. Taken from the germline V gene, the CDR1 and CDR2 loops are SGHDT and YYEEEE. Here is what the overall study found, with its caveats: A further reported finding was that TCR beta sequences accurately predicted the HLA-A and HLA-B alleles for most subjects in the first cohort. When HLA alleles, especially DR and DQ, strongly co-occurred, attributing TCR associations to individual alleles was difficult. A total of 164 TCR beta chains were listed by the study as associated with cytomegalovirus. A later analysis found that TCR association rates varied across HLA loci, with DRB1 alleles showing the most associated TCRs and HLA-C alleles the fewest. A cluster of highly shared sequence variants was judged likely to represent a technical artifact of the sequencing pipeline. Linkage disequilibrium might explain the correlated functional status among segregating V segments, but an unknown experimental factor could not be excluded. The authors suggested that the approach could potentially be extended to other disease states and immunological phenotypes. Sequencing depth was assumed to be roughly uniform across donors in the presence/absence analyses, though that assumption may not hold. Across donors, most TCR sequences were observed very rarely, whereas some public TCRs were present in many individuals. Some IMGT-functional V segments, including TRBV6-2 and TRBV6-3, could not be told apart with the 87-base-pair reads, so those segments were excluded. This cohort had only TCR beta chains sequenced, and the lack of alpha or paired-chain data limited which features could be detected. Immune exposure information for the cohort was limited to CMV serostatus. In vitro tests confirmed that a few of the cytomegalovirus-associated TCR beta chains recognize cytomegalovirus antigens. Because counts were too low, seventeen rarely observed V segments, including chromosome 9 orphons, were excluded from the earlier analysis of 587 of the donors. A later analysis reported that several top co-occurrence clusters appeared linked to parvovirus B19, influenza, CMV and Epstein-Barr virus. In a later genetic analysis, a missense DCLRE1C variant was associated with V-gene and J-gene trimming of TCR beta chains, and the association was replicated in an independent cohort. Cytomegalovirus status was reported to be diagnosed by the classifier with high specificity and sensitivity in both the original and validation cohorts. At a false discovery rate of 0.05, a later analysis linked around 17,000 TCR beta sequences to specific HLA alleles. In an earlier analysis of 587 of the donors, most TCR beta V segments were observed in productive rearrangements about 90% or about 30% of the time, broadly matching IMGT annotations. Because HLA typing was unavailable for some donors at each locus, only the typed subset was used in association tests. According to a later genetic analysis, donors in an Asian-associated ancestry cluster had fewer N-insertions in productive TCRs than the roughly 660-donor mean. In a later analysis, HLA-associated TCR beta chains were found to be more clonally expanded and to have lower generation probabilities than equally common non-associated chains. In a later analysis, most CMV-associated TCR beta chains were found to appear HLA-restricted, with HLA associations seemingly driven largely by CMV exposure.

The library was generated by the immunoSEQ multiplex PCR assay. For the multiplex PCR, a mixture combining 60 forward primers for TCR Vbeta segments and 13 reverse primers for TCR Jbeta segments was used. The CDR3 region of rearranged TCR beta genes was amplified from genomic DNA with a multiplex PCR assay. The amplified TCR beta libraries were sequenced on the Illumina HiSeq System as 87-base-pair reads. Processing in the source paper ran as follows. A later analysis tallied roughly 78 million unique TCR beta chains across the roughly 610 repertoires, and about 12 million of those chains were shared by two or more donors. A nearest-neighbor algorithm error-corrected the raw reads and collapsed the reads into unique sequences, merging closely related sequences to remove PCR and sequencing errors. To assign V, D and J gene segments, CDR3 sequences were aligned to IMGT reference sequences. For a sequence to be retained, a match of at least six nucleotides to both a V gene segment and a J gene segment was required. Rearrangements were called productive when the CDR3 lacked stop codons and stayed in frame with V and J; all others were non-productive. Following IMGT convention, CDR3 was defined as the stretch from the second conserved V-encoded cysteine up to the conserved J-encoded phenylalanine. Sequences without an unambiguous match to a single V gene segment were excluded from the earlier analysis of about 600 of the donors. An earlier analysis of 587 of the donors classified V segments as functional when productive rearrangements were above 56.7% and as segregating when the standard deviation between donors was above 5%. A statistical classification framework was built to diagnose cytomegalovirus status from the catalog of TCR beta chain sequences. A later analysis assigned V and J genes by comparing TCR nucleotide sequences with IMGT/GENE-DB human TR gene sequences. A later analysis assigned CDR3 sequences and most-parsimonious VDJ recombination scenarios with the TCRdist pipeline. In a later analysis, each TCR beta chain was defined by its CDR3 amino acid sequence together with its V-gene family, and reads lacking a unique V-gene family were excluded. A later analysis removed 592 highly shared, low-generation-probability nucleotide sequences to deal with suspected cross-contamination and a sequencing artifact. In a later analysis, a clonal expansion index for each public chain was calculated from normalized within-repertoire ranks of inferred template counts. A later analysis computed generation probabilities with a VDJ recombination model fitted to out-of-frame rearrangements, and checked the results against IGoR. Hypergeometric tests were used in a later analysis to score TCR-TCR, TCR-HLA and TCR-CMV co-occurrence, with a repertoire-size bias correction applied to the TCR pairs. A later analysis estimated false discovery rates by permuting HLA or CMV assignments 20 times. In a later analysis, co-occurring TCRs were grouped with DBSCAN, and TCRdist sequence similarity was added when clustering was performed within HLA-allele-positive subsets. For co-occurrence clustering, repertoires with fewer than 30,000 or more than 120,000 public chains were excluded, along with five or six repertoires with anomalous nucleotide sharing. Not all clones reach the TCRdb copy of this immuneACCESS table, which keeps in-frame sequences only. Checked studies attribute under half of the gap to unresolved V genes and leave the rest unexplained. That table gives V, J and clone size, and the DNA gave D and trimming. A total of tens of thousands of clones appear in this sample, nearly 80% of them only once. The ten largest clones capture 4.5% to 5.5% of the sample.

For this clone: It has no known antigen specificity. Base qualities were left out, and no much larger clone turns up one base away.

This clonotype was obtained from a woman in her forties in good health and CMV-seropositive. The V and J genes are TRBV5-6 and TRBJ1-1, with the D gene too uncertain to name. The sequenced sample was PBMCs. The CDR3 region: CASSLRENTEAFF. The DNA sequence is TGTGCCAGCAGCCTCCGCGAGAACACTGAAGCTTTCTTT.